These 30 T cell receptor beta chains were sequenced from one sample in a study of blood T cell repertoires in COVID-19. Produced via immunoSEQ multiplex PCR; TCRdb's table is partial and in-frame only. The profile shows 100,000 or so clones, approximately 89% of them singletons. The sequencing input was peripheral blood. The receptors were sampled from a human donor in a cohort sampled during active COVID-19.

This clone turned up a few times. The gene calls are TRBV28 and TRBJ2-7; TRBD1 aligns across 9 bases. Germline V gene sequence: CDR1 MDHEN, CDR2 SYDVKM. V lost 7 bases and J lost 5; bases outside the gene matches: 9. There are 14 residues in the CDR3. The CDR3 loop is CASTWDREIDEQYF. CDR3 nucleotide sequence: TGTGCCAGCACCTGGGACAGGGAAATCGACGAGCAGTACTTC.

This rearrangement joins TRBV7-9 to TRBJ2-3; 7 bases match TRBD2. Germline CDR1 reads SEHNR; CDR2 reads FQNEAQ (reference sequence). V was pared by 7 bases and J by 0 bases, with 7 bases of the junction left unmatched. The CDR3 loop spans 15 amino acids. This chain's CDR3 is CASTPKRGSTDTQYF. CDR3 nucleotide sequence: TGTGCCAGCACACCAAAGCGGGGTAGCACAGATACGCAGTATTTT.

V gene TRBV25-1 combines with J gene TRBJ2-3, with 7 bases aligning to TRBD2. J lost 4 bases, V lost 0 bases, and 7 bases had no gene match. From germline, CDR1 is MGHDK and CDR2 SYGVNS. The CDR3 runs 16 residues. CDR3 loop: CASSEYGLEKADTQYF. The CDR3 coding sequence is TGTGCCAGCAGTGAATATGGACTAGAAAAAGCAGATACGCAGTATTTT.

The V gene is TRBV2, the J gene TRBJ2-7, with 10 nucleotides matching TRBD2. The CDR3 runs 18 residues. With V trimmed by 6 bases and J by 3 bases, 17 bases remained unmatched. Germline CDR1 and CDR2: SNHLY and FYNNEI. CDR3 sequence: CASSRMLTSGIYGYEQYF. The DNA for the CDR3 is TGTGCCAGCAGCCGAATGTTAACTAGCGGGATCTATGGCTACGAGCAGTACTTC.

This chain joins TRBV10-2 and TRBJ1-4; 7 bases match TRBD1. The germline V gene has CDR1 WSHSY and CDR2 SAAADI. The trim removed 6 bases at V and 7 bases at J, leaving 8 bases unmatched. This CDR3 is built from 14 residues. The CDR3 DNA reads TGCGCCAGCAGCGACAGGGTGCTTGGTGAAAAACTGTTTTTT. This sequence encodes CASSDRVLGEKLFF.

This clone appeared a few times. This rearrangement joins TRBV2 to TRBJ1-5; D not resolved. CDR3 length: 12 residues. V lost 1 base and J lost 15, with 13 bases in between. CDR1 and CDR2 from the germline V gene are SNHLY and FYNNEI. The CDR3, as DNA: TGTGCCAGCAGTGAAGTAAGGGAGGAGGTGCATTTT. Protein product: CASSEVREEVHF. Complete variable domain (other parts from reference TRBV2 and TRBJ1-5): EPEVTQTPSHQVTQMGQEVILRCVPISNHLYFYWYRQILGQKVEFLVSFYNNEISEKSEIFDDQFSVERPDGSNFTLKIRSTKLEDSAMYFCASSEVREEVHFGDGTRLSIL.

The J gene is TRBJ2-7, the V gene TRBV6-4; 10 bases are a match to TRBD2. Germline V CDR1 and CDR2: MRHNA, SNTAGT. This CDR3 region has 14 residues. The CDR3 region has the DNA TGTGCTCCTGGATCCGAAGCGGGAGGGCTCGAGCAGTACTTC. It codes for CAPGSEAGGLEQYF.

This chain links TRBV3-1 (or the pseudogene TRBV3-2) with TRBJ2-7; 9 bases are a match to TRBD2. Germline CDR1 is LGHDT and CDR2 is YNNKEL (reference sequence). J was trimmed by 0 bases and V by 4 bases; bases with no gene match: 7. The CDR3 consists of 16 residues. The CDR3, as DNA: TGTGCCAGCAGCCCACTAGCGGGCGTAAGCTCCTACGAGCAGTACTTC. Its protein product is CASSPLAGVSSYEQYF.

As for this clone: The sample contains more than one DNA sequence encoding this CDR3. This chain uses TRBV9 with TRBJ2-5; 8 positions agree with TRBD2. This CDR3 region has 15 residues. Per the germline V gene, CDR1 is SGDLS and CDR2 is YYNGEE. The trim removed 0 bases at V and 1 base at J, leaving 2 bases unmatched. DNA for the CDR3: TGTGCCAGCAGCGTAGCGGGAGGGCCCCAAGAGACCCAGTACTTC. Its protein product is CASSVAGGPQETQYF.

The chain uses TRBV28 and TRBJ2-4, with D tentatively TRBD2 (5 bases). The length of the CDR3 is 16 residues. V was trimmed by 7 bases and J by 0 bases, leaving 16 bases between them. Germline V gives CDR1 MDHEN, CDR2 SYDVKM. For the CDR3, the DNA is TGTGCCAGCACAAAAGGGAGTTATCTAGCCAAAAACATTCAGTACTTC. The encoded protein is CASTKGSYLAKNIQYF.

This chain connects TRBV5-1 to TRBJ2-5, with D perhaps TRBD1 (6 bases). Trimming took 3 bases from V and 1 from J, leaving 13 bases between them. Germline lookup yields CDR1 SGHRS and CDR2 YFSETQ. The CDR3 is made up of 15 amino acids. The CDR3, as DNA: TGCGCCAGCAGCTATACCGGGACATCCCAAGAGACCCAGTACTTC. Translation: CASSYTGTSQETQYF.

The V and J genes are TRBV6-4 and TRBJ2-2, with D hard to call. The germline gives CDR1 MRHNA, CDR2 SNTAGT. The CDR3 spans 13 residues. Trimming took 2 bases from V and 2 from J, leaving 3 bases between them. The CDR3 DNA reads as TGTGCCAGCAGTGACACTAACACCGGGGAGCTGTTTTTT. Translated, it gives CASSDTNTGELFF.

The chain joins TRBV6-5 to TRBJ2-7; TRBD1 aligns across 7 bases. CDR3 length equals 15 residues. Germline CDR1 MNHEY, CDR2 SVGAGI. With 5 bases clipped from V and 2 bases from J, the junction kept 9 bases outside the gene matches. The CDR3 region is CASSHRGPTPYEQYF. DNA of the CDR3: TGTGCCAGCAGTCACAGGGGCCCGACGCCCTACGAGCAGTACTTC.

The chain couples TRBV6-4 to TRBJ1-2, with 7 bases fitting TRBD1. The CDR3 is 15 amino acids. V shed 5 bases and J 3 bases; nucleotides not matched to a gene: 9. The germline CDR1 and CDR2 sequences are MRHNA and SNTAGT. CDR3 region: CASSQGRDSHYGYTF. CDR3 DNA: TGTGCCAGCAGTCAGGGGCGGGACAGCCACTATGGCTACACCTTC.

V gene TRBV4-3 combines with J gene TRBJ2-7; tentative D call: TRBD1 (5 bases). The germline CDR1 and CDR2 sequences are LGHNA and YSLEER. This CDR3 has 15 residues. Trimming left V 1 base short and J 4 bases short, with 14 bases between. The CDR3 coding sequence is TGCGCCAGCAGCCAAGGGCCAAGCAGGGCATACGAGCAGTACTTC. The encoded protein is CASSQGPSRAYEQYF.

The chain employs TRBV27 and TRBJ1-3; D is possibly TRBD1 (5 bases). The germline V and J ends were trimmed by 3 bases and 0 bases, with 12 bases remaining between them. The germline V gene has CDR1 MNHEY and CDR2 SMNVEV (reference sequence). The CDR3 covers 16 residues. The CDR3 bases are TGTGCCAGCAGTTTTCCCGACAGAAACTCTGGAAACACCATATATTTT. It yields the protein CASSFPDRNSGNTIYF.

The chain has TRBV11-1 and TRBJ2-3; 7 bases align to TRBD2. Germline CDR1 reads SGHAT; CDR2 reads FQDESV (reference sequence). This CDR3 comprises 13 residues. Losses at the gene ends were 4 bases for V and 6 bases for J; bases not matched to a gene: 4. CDR3: CASSWAGADTQYF. The CDR3 DNA is TGTGCCAGCAGCTGGGCGGGAGCTGATACGCAGTATTTT.

As DNA, the CDR3 is TGTGCCAGCAGACCTCGACTAGCGGAAGGTACGCAGTATTTT. Residues: CASRPRLAEGTQYF. This rearrangement joins TRBV27 to TRBJ2-3, with 9 bases matching TRBD2. Germline CDR1 reads MNHEY; CDR2 reads SMNVEV (reference sequence). V gave up 6 bases and J gave up 8 bases; unmatched junction bases: 9. The CDR3 totals 14 residues.

The chain is built from TRBV9 and TRBJ2-1; possible D gene TRBD2, 7 bases. This CDR3 contains 15 residues. Trimming took off 2 bases at V and 0 bases at J, with 9 bases between the two ends. Germline V gene data show CDR1 as SGDLS and CDR2 as YYNGEE. Here the CDR3 reads CASSVGGGSYNEQFF. CDR3 sequence (DNA): TGTGCCAGCAGCGTGGGAGGGGGCTCCTACAATGAGCAGTTCTTC. The complete variable domain, with remaining parts taken from reference TRBV9 and TRBJ2-1, reads DSGVTQTPKHLITATGQRVTLRCSPRSGDLSVYWYQQSLDQGLQFLIQYYNGEERAKGNILERFSAQQFPDLHSELNLSSLELGDSALYFCASSVGGGSYNEQFFGPGTRLTVL.

The chain uses TRBV6-5 and TRBJ2-7, with 7 positions matching TRBD2. Germline V gene data show CDR1 as MNHEY and CDR2 as SVGAGI. This CDR3 comprises 15 residues. Losses at the gene ends were 2 bases for V and 6 bases for J; bases not matched to a gene: 10. The CDR3 region is CASSYLGGGPGEQYF. CDR3 bases: TGTGCCAGCAGTTACCTCGGCGGGGGACCCGGCGAGCAGTACTTC.

The V call is TRBV2, the J call TRBJ2-2; maybe TRBD1 (6 bases). Germline CDR1 and CDR2: SNHLY and FYNNEI. V was pared by 6 bases and J by 8 bases, with 13 bases between. This CDR3 is built from 13 residues. In DNA, the CDR3 is TGTGCCAGCAGAAGGACAGTGGGAGGGGAGCTGTTTTTT. Protein: CASRRTVGGELFF.

This rearrangement joins TRBV2 to TRBJ1-2; no clear D. This CDR3 has 13 residues. The germline V and J ends were trimmed by 3 bases and 0 bases, with 5 bases remaining between them. Looked up from germline, CDR1 is SNHLY and CDR2 is FYNNEI. The CDR3 here is CASSDPSNYGYTF. The CDR3 DNA is TGTGCCAGCAGTGACCCATCTAACTATGGCTACACCTTC. Together with reference TRBV2 and TRBJ1-2, the CDR3 gives the full variable domain: EPEVTQTPSHQVTQMGQEVILRCVPISNHLYFYWYRQILGQKVEFLVSFYNNEISEKSEIFDDQFSVERPDGSNFTLKIRSTKLEDSAMYFCASSDPSNYGYTFGSGTRLTVV.

The V gene is TRBV6-1, the J gene TRBJ2-3; perhaps TRBD2 as D (6 bases). Trimming took off 4 bases at V and 5 bases at J, with 19 bases between the two ends. Germline V gene sequence: CDR1 MNHNS, CDR2 SASEGT. The CDR3 is 16 residues long. CDR3 loop: CASSGGDLGQGDTQYF. The CDR3 nucleotides read TGTGCCAGCAGTGGGGGGGATTTAGGCCAGGGAGATACGCAGTATTTT.

The chain has TRBV5-6 and TRBJ2-5; D might be TRBD1 (6 bases). The CDR3 extends over 17 amino acids. V dropped 4 bases and J dropped 5 bases, with 24 bases sitting between them. The V gene's germline CDR1 is SGHDT and CDR2 YYEEEE. For the CDR3, the DNA is TGTGCCAGCAGCACGACCGCCTCGAAACAGGGATTTGAGACCCAGTACTTC. It specifies CASSTTASKQGFETQYF.

This chain links TRBV28 with TRBJ2-7, with D possibly being TRBD1 (5 bases). Germline CDR1 and CDR2: MDHEN and SYDVKM. Trimming pared 7 bases from V and 1 base from J, leaving 14 bases between. CDR3 length: 14 amino acids. CDR3 residues: CASTGWGQSYEQYF. The DNA of the CDR3 is TGTGCCAGCACCGGATGGGGCCAGTCCTACGAGCAGTACTTC.

CDR3 protein: CASSHTGSSYEQYF. CDR3 DNA sequence: TGTGCCAGCAGCCACACCGGGTCCTCCTACGAGCAGTACTTC. This chain uses TRBV6-5 with TRBJ2-7; D remains unclear. The CDR3 consists of 14 residues. The V end was cut by 6 bases, the J end by 0 bases, with 12 bases between. Germline loops: CDR1 MNHEY, CDR2 SVGAGI.

The chain uses TRBV7-9 and TRBJ2-7; D ambiguous. Germline CDR1 is SEHNR and CDR2 is FQNEAQ (reference sequence). V gave up 4 bases and J gave up 7 bases, with 8 bases separating them. This CDR3 comprises 11 residues. This CDR3 is CASSSDREQYF. Written as DNA, the CDR3 is TGTGCCAGCAGCTCCGATCGGGAGCAGTACTTC.

The chain couples TRBV6-2 or TRBV6-3 to TRBJ1-2; 9 bases fit TRBD1. This CDR3 is 15 amino acids long. In germline, CDR1 is MNHEY, CDR2 SVGEGT. V was pared by 6 bases and J by 4 bases, with 9 bases of the junction left unmatched. CDR3 protein: CASSVITGGSYGYTF. The CDR3 DNA is TGTGCCAGCAGCGTGATAACAGGGGGCAGCTATGGCTACACCTTC.

This chain connects TRBV7-8 to TRBJ2-3; possible D gene TRBD1, 5 bases. The CDR3 is made up of 18 amino acids. V dropped 3 bases and J dropped 0 bases, with 19 bases sitting between them. The germline V gene encodes CDR1 SGHVS and CDR2 FQNEAQ. CDR3: CASSLSIQARGSTDTQYF. The CDR3 DNA is TGTGCCAGCAGCTTGTCCATACAAGCTAGGGGCAGCACAGATACGCAGTATTTT.

The V and J genes are TRBV5-1 and TRBJ2-7; 9 bases fit TRBD1. The CDR3 is 15 amino acids. The V gene's germline CDR1 is SGHRS and CDR2 YFSETQ. The V and J ends lost 4 bases and 2 bases, in that order; junction bases with no gene match: 7. The CDR3 sequence: CASSRGTGKTYEQYF. CDR3 DNA sequence: TGCGCCAGCAGCAGAGGGACAGGGAAAACCTACGAGCAGTACTTC.